One sample yielded the 21 T cell receptor beta chains listed below, sequenced in a study of blood T cell repertoires in COVID-19. Sequencing used immunoSEQ multiplex PCR; TCRdb keeps in-frame clones, though not all of them. The table includes 200,000 to 250,000 clones, approximately 86% detected once. The sample consisted of peripheral blood. The receptors were gathered from a woman in her twenties or thirties who had recovered from COVID-19.

The rearrangement joins TRBV2 to TRBJ2-7; maybe TRBD1 (7 bases). From germline, CDR1 is SNHLY and CDR2 FYNNEI. V lost 8 bases, J lost 6 bases, and 14 bases lay in between. The CDR3 sequence is 12 residues long. The CDR3 spells CASGLQGSEQYF. As DNA, the CDR3 is TGTGCCAGCGGACTACAGGGGAGCGAGCAGTACTTC.

This CDR3 reads CATSDLRTSGESTTYEQYF. The CDR3 nucleotides are TGTGCCACCAGTGATTTGCGGACTAGCGGGGAATCTACTACCTACGAGCAGTACTTC. This rearrangement joins TRBV24-1 to TRBJ2-7, with 12 bases lining up with TRBD2. The CDR3 runs 19 residues. In germline, CDR1 is KGHDR, CDR2 SFDVKD. Losses at the gene ends were 0 bases for V and 2 bases for J; bases not matched to a gene: 10.

In this sample, this clone turned up once. This chain links TRBV7-9 with TRBJ2-7; TRBD1 matches at 7 bases. The CDR3 consists of 18 residues. J gave up 2 bases and V 0 bases, and 13 bases lay outside the gene matches. Germline values: CDR1 SEHNR, CDR2 FQNEAQ (reference sequence). The CDR3 DNA reads as TGTGCCAGCAGCTTAGCGAACCCCGGACAGGTGGTAACCTACGAGCAGTACTTC. This encodes CASSLANPGQVVTYEQYF.

This rearrangement joins TRBV6-5 to TRBJ2-3, with 9 bases matching TRBD2. This CDR3 has 16 amino acids. J gave up 4 bases and V 0 bases, and 5 bases lay outside the gene matches. Germline loops: CDR1 MNHEY, CDR2 SVGAGI. The CDR3 spells CASSYSTGGGADTQYF. The DNA for the CDR3 is TGTGCCAGCAGTTACTCGACTGGCGGGGGGGCAGATACGCAGTATTTT.

The CDR3 protein is CATSHPDRGNEQFF. The CDR3 DNA sequence: TGTGCCACCAGCCACCCAGACAGGGGAAATGAGCAGTTCTTC. The rearrangement uses TRBV15 and TRBJ2-1; TRBD1 matches at 8 bases. This CDR3 spans 14 amino acids. The germline CDR1 and CDR2 sequences are LNHNV and YYDKDF (reference sequence). The trim removed 5 bases at V and 7 bases at J, leaving 7 bases unmatched.

The chain carries TRBV5-1 and TRBJ2-5; 8 positions agree with TRBD2. This CDR3 is 14 amino acids long. Germline assignment: CDR1 SGHRS and CDR2 YFSETQ. V dropped 4 bases and J dropped 4; count of bases not matched to a gene: 6. In DNA, the CDR3 is TGCGCCAGCAGCCGGATAGCGGGGTTAGAGACCCAGTACTTC. Translated: CASSRIAGLETQYF.

This clone showed up just a few times. V and J are TRBV4-3 and TRBJ1-5; D ambiguous. V was trimmed by 0 bases and J by 0 bases, leaving 6 bases between them. There are 15 residues in the CDR3. Germline V gives CDR1 LGHNA, CDR2 YSLEER. The CDR3 coding sequence is TGCGCCAGCAGCCAAGATCGGTATAGCAATCAGCCCCAGCATTTT. This codes for CASSQDRYSNQPQHF.

This chain joins TRBV2 and TRBJ2-7; a weak D match, TRBD2 (6 bases). CDR3 length equals 14 residues. Deletions cut 8 bases from V and 4 bases from J, with 18 bases between. CDR1 and CDR2 (germline): SNHLY, FYNNEI. The DNA for the CDR3 is TGTGCCAGCGGATCGGGGGTGCTAGAGTACGAGCAGTACTTC. Translated, it gives CASGSGVLEYEQYF.

V and J are TRBV28 and TRBJ2-2; a possible D gene is TRBD1 (6 bases). The CDR3 consists of 16 residues. Trimming stripped 5 bases from V and 1 base from J, with 14 bases between. CDR1 and CDR2 from the germline V gene are MDHEN and SYDVKM. The CDR3 DNA sequence: TGTGCCAGCAGTCCACCGGGACATCTGAACACCGGGGAGCTGTTTTTT. Translated, it gives CASSPPGHLNTGELFF.

The CDR3 DNA sequence: TGTGCTAAGAGGGAGGGCTCCCTCTCTGGAAACACCATATATTTT. Translated, it gives CAKREGSLSGNTIYF. The chain has TRBV7-2 and TRBJ1-3, with no clear D. The CDR3 runs to 15 residues. The germline CDR1 and CDR2 sequences are SGHTA and FQGNSA.

Note on this clone: The same CDR3 can be traced to other DNA sequences in this sample. CDR3 in amino acids: CASSVTGNTEAFF. CDR3 DNA: TGTGCCAGCAGCGTAACAGGAAACACTGAAGCTTTCTTT. The V and J genes are TRBV9 and TRBJ1-1, with D perhaps TRBD1 (5 bases). Per germline, CDR1 SGDLS and CDR2 YYNGEE. This CDR3 has 13 residues. V was clipped by 1 base and J by 2 bases, with 6 bases between them.

The V gene is TRBV15, the J gene TRBJ2-5; 9 positions agree with TRBD1. CDR1 is LNHNV and CDR2 is YYDKDF in the germline V gene (reference sequence). The CDR3 is 15 residues long. Trimming at V came to 2 bases and at J to 4 bases, leaving 5 bases not matched to a gene. CDR3 in amino acids: CATSRPGQGGETQYF. CDR3 DNA: TGTGCCACCAGCAGACCGGGACAGGGAGGAGAGACCCAGTACTTC.

The chain combines TRBV4-1 with TRBJ2-5; 8 nucleotides agree with TRBD2. The CDR3 has 15 residues. Trimming cost V 6 bases and J 1 base; bases outside gene matches: 7. The germline CDR1 and CDR2 sequences are MGHRA and YSYEKL. CDR3 DNA: TGCGCCAGCAGGTACAGGCTAGCGGGCCAAGAGACCCAGTACTTC. Protein sequence: CASRYRLAGQETQYF.

The chain recombines TRBV2 with TRBJ2-1, with TRBD2 identical over 12 bases. V lost 3 bases and J lost 0; bases outside the gene matches: 12. Germline assignment: CDR1 SNHLY and CDR2 FYNNEI. The CDR3 consists of 20 residues. The CDR3 bases are TGTGCCAGCAGTGACCTGCTAGCGGGGGGGCCCTCCGACTCCTACAATGAGCAGTTCTTC. Translation: CASSDLLAGGPSDSYNEQFF.

The CDR3 loop reads CASSPGQGRSGNTIYF. CDR3 sequence (DNA): TGTGCCAGCAGCCCGGGACAGGGGCGCTCTGGAAACACCATATATTTT. This chain joins TRBV5-4 and TRBJ1-3; 10 nucleotides line up with TRBD1. Germline V CDR1 and CDR2: SGHNT, YYREEE (reference sequence). This CDR3 spans 16 amino acids. V lost 4 bases to trimming and J lost 0 bases; unmatched junction nucleotides: 4. The complete variable domain, with remaining parts taken from reference TRBV5-4 and TRBJ1-3, reads ETGVTQSPTHLIKTRGQQVTLRCSSQSGHNTVSWYQQALGQGPQFIFQYYREEENGRGNFPPRFSGLQFPNYSSELNVNALELDDSALYLCASSPGQGRSGNTIYFGEGSWLTVV.

The gene calls are TRBV27 and TRBJ2-7, with TRBD1 identical over 9 bases. The V and J ends lost 6 bases and 7 bases, in that order; junction bases with no gene match: 4. Germline CDR1 and CDR2: MNHEY and SMNVEV (reference sequence). This CDR3 comprises 12 residues. Here the CDR3 reads CASSRTGVEQYF. As DNA, the CDR3 is TGTGCCAGCAGCAGGACAGGGGTTGAGCAGTACTTC.

The chain uses TRBV3-1 (or the pseudogene TRBV3-2) and TRBJ1-3, with 9 bases aligning to TRBD1. CDR3 size: 18 residues. V gave up 4 bases and J gave up 0 bases; unmatched junction bases: 10. CDR1 and CDR2 (germline): LGHDT, YNNKEL (reference sequence). The CDR3 sequence is CASSLPDRGRGSGNTIYF. CDR3 nucleotides: TGTGCCAGCAGCCTACCGGACAGGGGAAGGGGCTCTGGAAACACCATATATTTT.

The chain combines TRBV5-6 with TRBJ1-2; a possible D gene is TRBD1 (5 bases). The CDR3 runs to 16 residues. With 2 bases removed from V and 7 bases from J, the gap between germline ends came to 21 bases. Per germline, CDR1 SGHDT and CDR2 YYEEEE. The CDR3 is CASSLGTFGPQGGYTF. CDR3 DNA: TGTGCCAGCAGCTTAGGGACTTTCGGGCCTCAGGGTGGCTACACCTTC.

The genes are TRBV5-1 and TRBJ2-7, with TRBD1 identical over 7 bases. The CDR3 is made up of 15 amino acids. The J segment lost 0 bases and the V segment lost 6 bases, leaving 9 bases of the junction unmatched. The germline V gene encodes CDR1 SGHRS and CDR2 YFSETQ. For the CDR3, the DNA is TGCGCCAGCACCGACCAGGGGGTCAGCTCCTACGAGCAGTACTTC. Its translation: CASTDQGVSSYEQYF.

This sequence joins TRBV4-2 and TRBJ1-1, with D uncertain. This CDR3 is 16 amino acids long. The V and J ends lost 4 bases and 1 base respectively, with 16 bases between them. The V gene's germline CDR1 is LGHNA and CDR2 YNFKEQ. DNA of the CDR3: TGTGCCAGCAGCCCAGACCTTGGAGGGAGGAACACTGAAGCTTTCTTT. Translation: CASSPDLGGRNTEAFF.

This chain joins TRBV15 and TRBJ1-2; D might be TRBD1 (5 bases). V shed 5 bases and J shed 5 bases, with 12 bases lying between them. Looked up from germline, CDR1 is LNHNV and CDR2 is YYDKDF (reference sequence). The CDR3 is made up of 13 amino acids. The DNA of the CDR3 is TGTGCCACCAGCCCATGGGGGGGGTATGGCTACACCTTC. Protein product: CATSPWGGYGYTF. Full variable domain (outside the CDR3, taken from reference TRBV15 and TRBJ1-2): DAMVIQNPRYQVTQFGKPVTLSCSQTLNHNVMYWYQQKSSQAPKLLFHYYDKDFNNEADTPDNFQSRRPNTSFCFLDIRSPGLGDTAMYLCATSPWGGYGYTFGSGTRLTVV.